A single sample gave rise to the 12 T cell receptor beta chains below, sequenced in a study of T-cell memory formation after mild COVID-19. TCRdb ran MiXCR on the 5' RACE reads and lists one entry per CDR3 protein. The data show 200,000 or so distinct CDR3 sequences, roughly 17% seen once. Sequencing used PBMCs or a T cell subset sorted from them (not recorded which). The receptors shown here come from an adult woman who had mild COVID-19 (a few samples of this study predate the infection). Cell type and time point are not known.

This clonotype was detected ten times or more. The V gene is TRBV10-2, the J gene TRBJ2-5; a weak D match, TRBD2 (5 bases). The CDR3 sequence is 13 residues long. Deletions cut 8 bases from V and 3 bases from J, with 13 bases between. Germline V lookup: CDR1 WSHSY, CDR2 SAAADI. Written as DNA, the CDR3 is TGCGCCAGCGAGGGTGCCGCTAAAGAGACCCAGTACTTC. Translating it yields CASEGAAKETQYF.

This clonotype was seen a few times. The chain has TRBV7-2 and TRBJ1-1; 7 nucleotides align to TRBD1. Per the germline V gene, CDR1 is SGHTA and CDR2 is FQGNSA. V trimming: 7 bases; J trimming: 0 bases; junction bases outside the gene matches: 11. This CDR3 is built from 16 residues. CDR3 sequence (DNA): TGTGCCAGCACCCCGGGACAGTCATTTATGAACACTGAAGCTTTCTTT. It encodes CASTPGQSFMNTEAFF.

This clonotype turned up a few times. The rearrangement joins TRBV7-9 to TRBJ2-7, with TRBD1 identical over 9 bases. V gave up 5 bases and J gave up 4 bases; unmatched junction bases: 9. The CDR3 is made up of 15 amino acids. Germline V gives CDR1 SEHNR, CDR2 FQNEAQ (reference sequence). CDR3 DNA: TGTGCCAGCAGCCCTACGGACAGGGGTTCGTACGAGCAGTACTTC. It encodes CASSPTDRGSYEQYF.

This chain joins TRBV5-6 and TRBJ2-2; 9 positions agree with TRBD1. Germline V gene lookup returns CDR1 SGHDT and CDR2 YYEEEE. The CDR3 loop spans 14 amino acids. Trimming took 4 bases from V and 6 from J; bases not matched to a gene: 4. The CDR3 DNA is TGTGCCAGCAGCGGGACAGGGCGTGCCGGGGAGCTGTTTTTT. This gives the protein CASSGTGRAGELFF.

The rearrangement joins TRBV6-2 or TRBV6-3 to TRBJ1-6, with 7 bases fitting TRBD1. The V gene end was trimmed by 1 base and the J gene end by 8 bases; junction bases not matched to a gene: 8. Germline loops: CDR1 MNHEY, CDR2 SVGEGT. The CDR3 sequence is 16 residues long. CDR3 in amino acids: CASSYFSAGGYSPLHF. CDR3 nucleotide sequence: TGTGCCAGCAGTTACTTTTCGGCAGGGGGTTATTCACCCCTCCACTTT.

V and J are TRBV3-1 and TRBJ2-7, with a possible D match to TRBD2 (6 bases). Trimming removed 3 bases at V and 3 bases at J, with 21 bases between. Germline CDR1 and CDR2: LGHDT and YNNKEL (reference sequence). The CDR3 totals 17 residues. This CDR3 is CASSHEGVWGGRYEQYF. The CDR3 region has the DNA TGTGCCAGCAGCCATGAAGGGGTTTGGGGAGGCCGCTACGAGCAGTACTTC.

This chain connects TRBV5-5 to TRBJ1-6, with a tentative D call TRBD1 (6 bases). CDR3 length: 17 amino acids. CDR1 is SGHKS and CDR2 is YYEKEE in the germline V gene (reference sequence). Trimming shortened V by 0 bases and J by 7 bases, and 17 bases separated the two germline ends. The CDR3, as DNA: TGTGCCAGCAGCTTGGATTGGGGGGCGCGGTTCAATTCACCCCTCCACTTT. This translates into CASSLDWGARFNSPLHF.

This clonotype was counted once. CDR3 in DNA: TGTGCCAGCAACCCCGCCGGACTGATGAACACTGAAGCTTTCTTT. The encoded protein is CASNPAGLMNTEAFF. The rearrangement joins TRBV5-6 to TRBJ1-1, with D hard to call. Trimming left V 6 bases short and J 0 bases short, with 15 bases between. CDR3 size: 15 residues. Germline V gene data show CDR1 as SGHDT and CDR2 as YYEEEE.

This clonotype was counted only a few times. V is TRBV19 and J is TRBJ1-1; D is unresolved. The CDR3 runs 10 residues. V lost 4 bases and J 9 bases, leaving 6 bases between the germline ends. Germline lookup yields CDR1 LNHDA and CDR2 SQIVND (reference sequence). The DNA for the CDR3 is TGTGCCAGTAGTAAGACTAAAGCTTTCTTT. Its protein product is CASSKTKAFF.

This chain links TRBV2 with TRBJ2-7; 7 bases match TRBD1. The V gene's germline CDR1 is SNHLY and CDR2 FYNNEI. The CDR3 is 14 amino acids. J was trimmed by 0 bases and V by 6 bases; bases with no gene match: 5. The CDR3 bases are TGTGCCAGCAGGGAGACAGGGAACTCCTACGAGCAGTACTTC. Protein: CASRETGNSYEQYF.

In its sample, this clonotype was seen a few times. This CDR3 is CASSETGGLEGTQYF. Here the CDR3 DNA reads TGTGCCAGCAGCGAGACAGGGGGCCTGGAGGGGACCCAGTACTTC. The chain recombines TRBV7-6 with TRBJ2-5; 10 bases agree with TRBD1. Losses at the gene ends were 5 bases for V and 7 bases for J; bases not matched to a gene: 10. CDR1 is SGHVS and CDR2 is FNYEAQ in the germline V gene. CDR3 length equals 15 residues.

The chain is built from TRBV7-3 and TRBJ2-5; 8 positions agree with TRBD1. With 5 bases clipped from V and 5 bases from J, the junction kept 7 bases outside the gene matches. The CDR3 contains 14 residues. Germline V CDR1 and CDR2: SGHTA, FQGTGA. The CDR3 bases are TGTGCCAGCAGCCGGACAGGGAGTAAGGAGACCCAGTACTTC. Amino acid sequence: CASSRTGSKETQYF.